Given below is one T cell receptor beta chain in context. Its antigen is not identified. V lost 6 bases and J lost 2, with 9 bases in between. There are 13 residues in the CDR3. The data derive from a study of tumor-infiltrating lymphocytes in primary liver carcinoma. With a constant-region primer, TCR beta cDNA was made from around 520 ng of total RNA. What produced the TCR beta libraries was three nested multiplex PCR rounds using slightly modified ARM-PCR. Forward primers for TRBV1-TRBV30 and a C-beta reverse primer served the first two PCR rounds, at 10 cycles each. TCRdb ran MiXCR on the multiplex PCR reads and lists one entry per CDR3 protein. The sample has 100,000 or so distinct CDR3 sequences; about two thirds are singletons. Investigators took RNA and DNA out together from 20-30 mg of unsorted bulk tissue. The study, taken as a whole, reports: The study found only about 8-25% of top clones in all five tumor regions.

The origin of this receptor is a woman aged 60-70 years with primary liver carcinoma and hepatitis B virus infection. Sequences were obtained from liver tumor tissue from sampling region 2. Subset in this sample: tumor region T2, inferior pole. The chain recombines TRBV12-3 or TRBV12-4 with TRBJ2-3; D could derive from TRBD1 or TRBD2 (5 bases each). The CDR3 protein is CASRGDATDTQYF. The CDR3 DNA is TGTGCCAGCAGGGGGGACGCCACAGATACGCAGTATTTT.